These 3 T cell receptor beta chains were all obtained from the same sample, sequenced in a study of human CD8 memory T cell subsets. The TCR beta sequencing libraries came from UMI-labeled 5' RACE. TCRdb re-called the 5' RACE reads and shows each CDR3 protein once, DNA omitted. The specimen's table records more than 2,500 distinct CDR3 sequences. The specimen was CD8+ T cells from PBMCs. The receptor source for this set is a human donor in good health.

The chain is built from TRBV9 and TRBJ2-2. In germline, CDR1 is SGDLS, CDR2 YYNGEE. This CDR3 spans 12 amino acids. This CDR3 reads CASSSLTGELFF.

This clonotype is called medium-sized based on its frequency. This chain joins TRBV20-1 and TRBJ1-2. The V gene's germline CDR1 is DFQATT and CDR2 SNEGSKA (reference sequence). The CDR3 length is 11 residues. CDR3 region: CSARPNYGYTF.

The chain is built from TRBV2 and TRBJ2-1; the D call of TRBD2 rests on TCRdb alone, since no DNA is present to check it. Germline V gives CDR1 SNHLY, CDR2 FYNNEI. This CDR3 spans 14 amino acids. Here the CDR3 reads CASTRGSGGSEQFF.